This is a list of T cell receptor beta chains from one sample in a study of identifying expanded T cells in peripheral blood. Data came from immunoSEQ multiplex PCR; TCRdb stores just in-frame clones and leaves some out. The sample carries more than 50,000 clones, over 80% recorded once. Sample: blood. Source of these receptors: a person aged 18 to 75 in good health. CDR3s leave out the opening cysteine and the closing phenylalanine or tryptophan. Some rows have no size entry. The others give once, few or many, or a class for an expanded clone.

V	J	size	CDR3
TRBV6-5	TRBJ1-5	-	ASSYGDQPQH
TRBV9	TRBJ2-3	-	ASSPGLASRITDTQY
TRBV6-1	TRBJ2-1	once	ASSVATVGNNEQF
TRBV7-2	TRBJ2-4	-	ASSSPPGQGLIAKNIQY
TRBV6-5	TRBJ1-1	-	ASSYGRTGGRSEAF
TRBV7-9	TRBJ1-2	once	ASSSRGGYGYT
TRBV7-9	TRBJ1-1	-	ASSGQGVVAF
TRBV2	TRBJ2-3	-	ASSVWGTDTQY
TRBV28	TRBJ2-5	-	ASSVRDGQETQY
TRBV30	TRBJ2-3	-	AWKGLRSTDTQY
TRBV27	TRBJ1-5	-	ASSLWSGASNQPQH
TRBV20-1	TRBJ2-7	-	SAFDSPEQY
TRBV14	TRBJ1-2	-	ASSREQGRAYGYT
TRBV6-4	TRBJ2-7	-	ASSPSRV
TRBV7-9	TRBJ2-5	-	ASSLQSGGKTQY
TRBV6-6	TRBJ2-3	-	ASRSGTDTQY
TRBV6-1	TRBJ2-2	once	ASSGGRNTGELF
TRBV2	TRBJ1-3	many	ASGDRGYSGNTIY
TRBV18	TRBJ1-2	-	ASSPGQGHIGGGYT
TRBV5-1	TRBJ2-1	-	ASSLGGASNEQF
TRBV4-1	TRBJ2-5	-	ASSQEVLAGAQGTQY
TRBV19	TRBJ1-6	-	ASTPGRPYNSPLH
TRBV6-5	TRBJ1-1	-	ASSSRSTEAF
TRBV6-4	TRBJ1-1	-	ASSASFTGGTEAF
TRBV7-2	TRBJ2-7	once	ASRRDPRYEQY
TRBV11-3	TRBJ2-1	-	ASSLDGTGGLNEQF
TRBV6-5	TRBJ1-1	-	ASILTGVNTEAF
TRBV27	TRBJ1-2	-	ASSPTTGSSYGYT
TRBV2	TRBJ2-2	few	ASRRTGELF
TRBV14	TRBJ1-2	-	ASSHPGYGYT